This T cell receptor beta chain was obtained from a study of radiotherapy plus CTLA-4 blockade in lung cancer. Background on the study: Disease control was seen in approximately 31% of patients, objective responses in about 19%.

This table comes from immunoSEQ multiplex PCR, and its TCRdb copy is limited to in-frame clones, with some not included. The sample holds around 110,000 clones, just under 90% seen once. This clone was seen a handful of times. Trimming removed 10 bases at V and 4 bases at J, with 18 bases between. Germline values: CDR1 MNHEY, CDR2 SMNVEV (reference sequence). The CDR3 contains 14 residues. The chain employs TRBV27 and TRBJ2-3; tentatively, D is TRBD1 (7 bases). The receptor was isolated from a human donor with non-small cell lung cancer that progressed on radiotherapy plus ipilimumab. The sample was peripheral blood, taken from a patient treated with radiotherapy plus ipilimumab. The DNA of the CDR3 is TGTGCCACCAGGGGGGACATTGGGGCAGATACGCAGTATTTT. Translated, it gives CATRGDIGADTQYF.